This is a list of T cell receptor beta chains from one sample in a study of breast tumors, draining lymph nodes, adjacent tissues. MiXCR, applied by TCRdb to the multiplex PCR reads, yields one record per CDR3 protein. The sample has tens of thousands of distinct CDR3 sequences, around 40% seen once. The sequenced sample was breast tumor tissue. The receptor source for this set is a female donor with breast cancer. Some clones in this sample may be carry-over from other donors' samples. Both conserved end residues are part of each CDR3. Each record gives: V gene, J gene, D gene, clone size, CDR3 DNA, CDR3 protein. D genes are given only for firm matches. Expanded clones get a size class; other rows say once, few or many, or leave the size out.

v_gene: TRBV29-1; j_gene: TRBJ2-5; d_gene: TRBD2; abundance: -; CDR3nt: TGCAGCGTTGAAGCTGGAGGGAGGGGGACCCAGTACTTC; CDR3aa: CSVEAGGRGTQYF
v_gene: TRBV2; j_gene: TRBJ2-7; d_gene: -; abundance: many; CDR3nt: TGTGCCAGCAGCCTTGAACGGTACGAGCAGTACTTC; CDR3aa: CASSLERYEQYF
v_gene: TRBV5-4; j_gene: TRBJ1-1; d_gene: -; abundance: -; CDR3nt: TGTGCCAGCAGCTTGTGGCATTTGAACACTGAAGCTTTCTTT; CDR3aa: CASSLWHLNTEAFF
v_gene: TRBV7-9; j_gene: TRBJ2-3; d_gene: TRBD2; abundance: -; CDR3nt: TGCGCCAGCAGCTCCCGCGGGAGTACGGATACGCAGTATTTT; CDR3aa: CASSSRGSTDTQYF
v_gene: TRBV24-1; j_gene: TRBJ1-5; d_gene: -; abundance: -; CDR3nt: TGTGCCACCAGTGAAACACAGGGTCTGCCCCAGCATTTT; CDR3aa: CATSETQGLPQHF
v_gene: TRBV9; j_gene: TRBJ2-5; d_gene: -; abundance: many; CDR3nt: TGTGCCAGCAGCCCTAGCGCCGGCGAGACCCAGTACTTC; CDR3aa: CASSPSAGETQYF
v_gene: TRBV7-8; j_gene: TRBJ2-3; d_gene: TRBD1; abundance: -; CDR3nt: TGTGCCAGCAGTCAACAGGACAGGGGGCTCACATATACGCAGTATTTT; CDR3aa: CASSQQDRGLTYTQYF
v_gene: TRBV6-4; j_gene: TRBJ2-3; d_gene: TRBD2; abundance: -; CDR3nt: TGTGCCAGCAGTCCCGGGACTAGCGGGTCAGATACGCAGTATTTT; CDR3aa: CASSPGTSGSDTQYF
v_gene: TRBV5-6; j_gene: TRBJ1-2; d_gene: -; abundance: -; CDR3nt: TGTGCCAGCAGCTCATACATACGGGTTTTTGAAGGCTACACCTTC; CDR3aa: CASSSYIRVFEGYTF
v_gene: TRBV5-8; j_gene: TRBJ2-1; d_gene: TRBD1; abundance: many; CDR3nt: TGTGCCAGCAGCTTACAGGGGGCCCCCTACAATGAGCAGTTCTTC; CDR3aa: CASSLQGAPYNEQFF
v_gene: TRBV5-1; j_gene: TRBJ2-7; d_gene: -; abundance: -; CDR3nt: TGCGCCAGCAGCTTGGTAGACTCGCTTTTCGTTTACGAGCAGTACTTC; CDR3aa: CASSLVDSLFVYEQYF
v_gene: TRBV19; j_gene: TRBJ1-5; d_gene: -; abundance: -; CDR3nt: TGTGCCAGTAGTATGGCACAGATTCCTAATCAGCCCCAGCATTTT; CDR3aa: CASSMAQIPNQPQHF
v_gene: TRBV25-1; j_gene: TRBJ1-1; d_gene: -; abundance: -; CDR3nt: TGTGCCAGCAGTCGGGGGGGCACTGAAGCTTTCTTT; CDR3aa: CASSRGGTEAFF